The rows below give T cell receptor beta chains drawn from one sample of a study of blood T cell repertoires in COVID-19. Some clones are missing from TCRdb's copy, which holds only in-frame ones; the method was immunoSEQ multiplex PCR. Counted here are fewer than 350,000 clones, around 91% occurring once; the ten biggest clones make up 9.5%. Sequenced input: PBMCs or T cells enriched from blood (not recorded which). The origin of the receptors is a woman between 40 and 50 years old who had recovered from COVID-19. CDR3s include the opening cysteine and the closing phenylalanine or tryptophan. Each record gives: D gene, clone size, J gene, V gene, CDR3 DNA, CDR3 protein. The D gene is left open where the match is weak. Only some rows state a clone size, as once, few, many or a class for expanded clones.

D gene: TRBD2
clone size: NA
J gene: TRBJ2-1
V gene: TRBV28
CDR3 DNA: TGTGCCACCACACTTAGCGGGGGGGCTTGGAGGGTGCAGTTCTTC
CDR3 protein: CATTLSGGAWRVQFF

D gene: TRBD2
clone size: NA
J gene: TRBJ2-3
V gene: TRBV30
CDR3 DNA: TGTGCCTGGAGTGTACTAGCGGAGGAGTATTTT
CDR3 protein: CAWSVLAEEYF

D gene: NA
clone size: NA
J gene: TRBJ2-1
V gene: TRBV10-2
CDR3 DNA: TGCGCCAGCAGTGGCGAGACTAATTTCTACAATGAGCAGTTCTTC
CDR3 protein: CASSGETNFYNEQFF

D gene: NA
clone size: NA
J gene: TRBJ2-7
V gene: TRBV28
CDR3 DNA: TGTGCCAGTCGACAGGACTACGAGCAGTACTTC
CDR3 protein: CASRQDYEQYF

D gene: TRBD1
clone size: NA
J gene: TRBJ1-5
V gene: TRBV7-2
CDR3 DNA: TGTGCCAGCAGCTTAGACAGGGGTTCGGGCCAGCCCCAGCATTTT
CDR3 protein: CASSLDRGSGQPQHF

D gene: TRBD1
clone size: NA
J gene: TRBJ1-2
V gene: TRBV15
CDR3 DNA: TGTGCCACCAGCAGAGATCATGGACAGGCACCTCGACGCTATGGCTACACCTTC
CDR3 protein: CATSRDHGQAPRRYGYTF

D gene: NA
clone size: NA
J gene: TRBJ1-5
V gene: TRBV5-1
CDR3 DNA: TGCGCCAGCAGTACAGGGCTTGGCAATCAGCCCCAGCATTTT
CDR3 protein: CASSTGLGNQPQHF

D gene: NA
clone size: NA
J gene: TRBJ1-4
V gene: TRBV30
CDR3 DNA: TGTGCCTGGACCAATTTCGAGATTCCAACTAATGAAAAACTGTTTTTT
CDR3 protein: CAWTNFEIPTNEKLFF

D gene: NA
clone size: NA
J gene: TRBJ1-4
V gene: TRBV11-2
CDR3 DNA: TGTGCCAGCAGCCAATCAGAAGCAACTAATGAAAAACTGTTTTTT
CDR3 protein: CASSQSEATNEKLFF

D gene: NA
clone size: once
J gene: TRBJ1-5
V gene: TRBV19
CDR3 DNA: TGTGCCAGTAGTGGTGGGGAGGCAGGACAGCCCCAGCATTTT
CDR3 protein: CASSGGEAGQPQHF